This is a list of T cell receptor beta chains from one sample in a study of blood T cells in healthy people across ages. MiXCR was run by TCRdb on the 5' RACE reads, yielding one entry per CDR3 protein. This table holds about 800,000 distinct CDR3 sequences, 20% to 25% found once. These data were also reused for a study on T cells of mothers and their children.

Material: blood. The receptor source for this set is a boy under 18 in good health. Both conserved end residues are part of each CDR3. The order of the fields is clone size, V gene, J gene, D gene, CDR3 protein, CDR3 DNA. The D gene is left open where the match is weak. Size is stated for part of the rows, as once, few or many counts, or as a class when the clone is expanded.

>-|TRBV28|TRBJ2-2|-
CASSQTFYSTGELFF
TGTGCCAGCAGCCAAACATTCTATAGCACCGGGGAGCTGTTTTTT
>few|TRBV20-1|TRBJ2-5|TRBD2
CSPRLAGEETQYF
TGCAGTCCGAGACTAGCGGGAGAAGAGACCCAGTACTTC
>few|TRBV6-2/TRBV6-3|TRBJ2-1|TRBD2
CACSYQISGTQFF
TGTGCCTGCAGTTACCAGATTAGCGGGACCCAGTTCTTC
>few|TRBV19|TRBJ2-7|TRBD2
CASSIQRGSYEQYF
TGTGCCAGTAGTATACAGCGGGGTTCCTACGAGCAGTACTTC
>-|TRBV19|TRBJ2-3|-
CASSLAATSPPGDTQYF
TGTGCCAGTAGTCTCGCGGCGACATCCCCGCCTGGAGATACGCAGTATTTT
>-|TRBV4-3|TRBJ2-1|-
CASSQAQISYNEQFF
TGCGCCAGCAGCCAAGCCCAAATAAGTTACAATGAGCAGTTCTTC
>-|TRBV3-1|TRBJ2-2|TRBD2
CASSPSLAGGPSTGELFF
TGTGCCAGCAGCCCGAGCCTAGCGGGAGGGCCGAGCACCGGGGAGCTGTTTTTT
>-|TRBV7-2|TRBJ1-6|-
CASSLRVVVDNSPLHF
TGTGCCAGCAGCTTGCGGGTAGTGGTGGATAATTCACCCCTCCACTTT
>-|TRBV20-1|TRBJ2-5|TRBD2
CSAPLAGGSETQYF
TGCAGTGCCCCACTAGCGGGGGGATCAGAGACCCAGTACTTC
>few|TRBV6-4|TRBJ2-3|TRBD1
CASSDSGTGGDTQYF
TGTGCCAGCAGTGACTCGGGGACAGGGGGCGATACGCAGTATTTT
>-|TRBV6-5|TRBJ1-1|-
CASSYRAGLGENTEAFF
TGTGCCAGCAGTTACAGGGCTGGACTTGGGGAAAACACTGAAGCTTTCTTT
>few|TRBV7-2|TRBJ2-5|-
CASSPWVGEGTQYF
TGTGCCAGCAGCCCCTGGGTGGGAGAGGGGACCCAGTACTTC
>few|TRBV19|TRBJ2-3|-
CASSIDLSFGGDTQYF
TGTGCCAGTAGTATAGATCTAAGCTTCGGTGGCGATACGCAGTATTTT
>-|TRBV25-1|TRBJ1-4|TRBD1
CASGRTGVPEKLFF
TGTGCCAGCGGACGTACAGGGGTTCCGGAAAAACTGTTTTTT
>-|TRBV27|TRBJ2-1|-
CASSPYNPYNEQFF
TGTGCCAGCAGTCCGTATAACCCCTACAATGAGCAGTTCTTC
>-|TRBV4-2|TRBJ2-7|TRBD1
CASRQAGTDSYEQYF
TGTGCCAGCAGGCAAGCAGGGACAGACTCCTACGAGCAGTACTTC
>many|TRBV25-1|TRBJ2-2|TRBD1
CASSGRQGTGELFF
TGTGCCAGCAGTGGAAGACAGGGAACCGGGGAGCTGTTTTTT
>-|TRBV6-6|TRBJ2-6|-
CASSMEYYGANVLTF
TGTGCCAGCAGCATGGAATATTATGGGGCCAACGTCCTGACTTTC
>-|TRBV4-3|TRBJ2-7|-
CASSQDFRGASSYEQYF
TGCGCCAGCAGCCAAGATTTTCGGGGTGCAAGCTCCTACGAGCAGTACTTC
>once|TRBV2|TRBJ2-1|TRBD2
CASSESAGGYNEQFF
TGTGCCAGCAGTGAATCAGCGGGAGGGTACAATGAGCAGTTCTTC
>-|TRBV10-3|TRBJ2-3|-
CAISVKGLVDTQYF
TGTGCCATCAGTGTTAAGGGACTCGTGGATACGCAGTATTTT
>-|TRBV7-9|TRBJ1-3|-
CASSLASPYSGNTIYF
TGTGCCAGCAGCTTAGCGTCCCCCTACTCTGGAAACACCATATATTTT
>few|TRBV12-3/TRBV12-4|TRBJ2-3|TRBD2
CASASSGATDTQYF
TGTGCCAGCGCAAGTAGCGGGGCCACAGATACGCAGTATTTT
>few|TRBV5-6|TRBJ2-7|-
CASSLIGDAYEQYF
TGTGCCAGCAGCTTGATTGGCGACGCCTACGAGCAGTACTTC
>-|TRBV20-1|TRBJ2-6|-
CSAPAGAGANVLTF
TGCAGTGCTCCCGCCGGAGCTGGGGCCAACGTCCTGACTTTC
>-|TRBV5-5|TRBJ1-2|-
CASSISQGANYGYTF
TGTGCCAGCAGCATATCACAGGGAGCTAACTATGGCTACACCTTC
>-|TRBV5-1|TRBJ2-7|-
CASSHLDMYEQYF
TGCGCCAGCAGCCACCTTGACATGTACGAGCAGTACTTC
>-|TRBV29-1|TRBJ1-4|-
CSVGGADEKLFF
TGCAGCGTTGGCGGGGCGGATGAAAAACTGTTTTTT
>-|TRBV6-2/TRBV6-3|TRBJ2-7|-
CASSTTIIPGLTSYEQYF
TGTGCCAGCAGCACAACTATTATTCCGGGACTGACCTCCTACGAGCAGTACTTC
>once|TRBV11-2|TRBJ2-2|-
CASSYTLNTGELFF
TGTGCCAGCAGCTATACCTTGAACACCGGGGAGCTGTTTTTT
>few|TRBV7-6|TRBJ2-2|-
CASSRTGTGELFF
TGTGCCAGCAGCCGTACCGGGACCGGGGAGCTGTTTTTT
>-|TRBV28|TRBJ2-7|-
CASSLGRAGEQYF
TGTGCCAGCAGTTTAGGACGGGCCGGGGAGCAGTACTTC
>-|TRBV19|TRBJ1-3|-
CASSMYNSGNTIYF
TGTGCCAGTAGTATGTACAACTCTGGAAACACCATATATTTT
>many|TRBV7-2|TRBJ2-7|-
CASSQGGISYEQYF
TGTGCCAGCAGCCAAGGGGGAATCTCCTACGAGCAGTACTTC
>-|TRBV7-9|TRBJ1-2|-
CASSTGFGYGYTF
TGTGCCAGCAGCACAGGGTTTGGCTATGGCTACACCTTC
>-|TRBV7-8|TRBJ2-3|-
CASNPRGLGDTQYF
TGTGCCAGCAACCCACGGGGCCTCGGAGATACGCAGTATTTT
>-|TRBV12-3/TRBV12-4|TRBJ1-5|TRBD1
CASRAGQADNQPQHF
TGTGCCAGCAGAGCGGGACAGGCCGATAATCAGCCCCAGCATTTT
>-|TRBV7-9|TRBJ1-4|-
CASSLVVEKKLFF
TGTGCCAGCAGCTTAGTGGTGGAGAAAAAACTGTTTTTT
>few|TRBV5-1|TRBJ2-4|-
CASSPGQTGNIQYF
TGCGCCAGCAGCCCGGGGCAGACCGGGAACATTCAGTACTTC
>-|TRBV7-3|TRBJ2-3|TRBD1
CASSLDRDADTQYF
TGTGCCAGCAGCTTAGACAGGGATGCAGATACGCAGTATTTT
>many|TRBV28|TRBJ1-2|TRBD1
CASSPGQDYGYTF
TGTGCCAGCAGCCCCGGACAGGACTATGGCTACACCTTC
>-|TRBV15|TRBJ2-4|TRBD2
CATSRGAGGPEENIQYF
TGTGCCACCAGCAGAGGAGCGGGGGGGCCCGAGGAAAACATTCAGTACTTC
>few|TRBV7-9|TRBJ1-2|TRBD1
CALQGGSEYGYTF
TGTGCCCTTCAGGGGGGGTCCGAATATGGCTACACCTTC
>-|TRBV12-3/TRBV12-4|TRBJ2-1|TRBD1
CASSLAQGARYNEQFF
TGTGCCAGCAGTTTAGCACAGGGGGCAAGATACAATGAGCAGTTCTTC
>few|TRBV25-1|TRBJ2-7|-
CASSELVSGDYEQYF
TGTGCCAGCAGTGAATTAGTGTCGGGGGACTACGAGCAGTACTTC
>few|TRBV4-1|TRBJ1-4|TRBD1
CASSPDRGFSEKLFF
TGCGCCAGCAGCCCGGACAGGGGGTTTAGCGAAAAACTGTTTTTT
>-|TRBV5-5|TRBJ2-3|TRBD2
CASSEPGLAGFTDTQYF
TGTGCCAGCAGCGAACCGGGACTAGCGGGGTTCACAGATACGCAGTATTTT
>-|TRBV20-1|TRBJ2-5|TRBD2
CSARDLGGSQYF
TGCAGTGCTAGAGATCTCGGGGGGAGCCAGTACTTC
>-|TRBV20-1|TRBJ2-3|TRBD2
CSASPYASGGRDTQYF
TGCAGTGCTAGTCCCTACGCTAGCGGGGGGCGGGATACGCAGTATTTT
>-|TRBV19|TRBJ1-2|TRBD1
CASSIRDREFGYTF
TGTGCCAGTAGTATTCGGGACAGGGAGTTTGGCTACACCTTC
>-|TRBV28|TRBJ2-4|-
CASSPALDGGKNIQYF
TGTGCCAGCAGCCCTGCGCTCGATGGGGGAAAAAACATTCAGTACTTC
>few|TRBV12-3/TRBV12-4|TRBJ1-4|-
CASSSGTQKLFF
TGTGCCAGCAGCTCCGGGACGCAGAAACTGTTTTTT
>-|TRBV14|TRBJ2-2|-
CASNLGNTGELFF
TGTGCCAGCAATCTAGGGAACACCGGGGAGCTGTTTTTT
>-|TRBV19|TRBJ2-7|-
CASTSEAQAYEQYF
TGTGCCAGTACCTCTGAGGCGCAGGCCTACGAGCAGTACTTC
>-|TRBV29-1|TRBJ2-1|-
CSVEGGLENNEQFF
TGCAGCGTTGAAGGGGGACTTGAAAACAATGAGCAGTTCTTC
>many|TRBV7-2|TRBJ1-2|-
CASSATSEGYGYTF
TGTGCCAGCAGCGCCACGTCTGAGGGCTATGGCTACACCTTC